The present T cell receptor (beta chain) was sequenced within a study of response to subunit inactivated influenza vaccine. This clonotype was recorded many times. Its antigen is still unknown. Study outcomes and limitations: It was suggested by the authors that few new T cells are recruited by each seasonal influenza vaccination.

The CDR3 consists of 15 residues. The germline V gene encodes CDR1 SGHKS and CDR2 YYEKEE (reference sequence). Trimming pared 1 base from V and 3 bases from J, leaving 8 bases between. TCRdb re-derived calls from the RT-PCR reads in MiXCR, one entry per CDR3 protein. This sample carries 500,000 to 650,000 distinct CDR3 sequences, less than 10% of them seen once, and the ten largest clones take about an eighth. The TCR originated in a man in his fifties or sixties who received an inactivated influenza vaccine. The starting material was PBMCs from blood, obtained about 23 months after vaccination. The V call is TRBV5-5, the J call TRBJ2-6; D uncertain. The CDR3 DNA sequence: TGTGCCAGCAGCTTGTCCTTTAGTGGGGCCAACGTCCTGACTTTC. Translated, it gives CASSLSFSGANVLTF.